This TCR beta chain was documented in a study of blood T cell repertoires in COVID-19. On the study more broadly: The United States, Italy and Spain provided the acute and convalescent COVID-19 samples. In each case, the material was cDNA or gDNA derived from T cells, B-cell-depleted T cells, or PBMCs.

As handled by the study authors: For nucleated cells, counts were estimated from reference gene primer amplification. Some clones are missing from TCRdb's copy, which holds only in-frame ones; the method was immunoSEQ multiplex PCR. The V and J calls and clone size come from that table; D and trimming were worked out from the DNA. The sample has 95,000 to 130,000 clones, 83% seen once. The CDR3 length is 14 residues. CDR1 is SGHTA, CDR2 FQGNSA, per germline. V was pared by 2 bases and J by 6 bases, with 11 bases between. The receptor comes from a man aged 30-40 years with acute or convalescent COVID-19. Sequencing was carried out using peripheral blood. The V call is TRBV7-2, the J call TRBJ1-5; maybe TRBD1 (6 bases). The CDR3: CASSLTGQSQPQHF. The CDR3 DNA follows: TGTGCCAGCAGCTTAACAGGGCAGAGTCAGCCCCAGCATTTT.